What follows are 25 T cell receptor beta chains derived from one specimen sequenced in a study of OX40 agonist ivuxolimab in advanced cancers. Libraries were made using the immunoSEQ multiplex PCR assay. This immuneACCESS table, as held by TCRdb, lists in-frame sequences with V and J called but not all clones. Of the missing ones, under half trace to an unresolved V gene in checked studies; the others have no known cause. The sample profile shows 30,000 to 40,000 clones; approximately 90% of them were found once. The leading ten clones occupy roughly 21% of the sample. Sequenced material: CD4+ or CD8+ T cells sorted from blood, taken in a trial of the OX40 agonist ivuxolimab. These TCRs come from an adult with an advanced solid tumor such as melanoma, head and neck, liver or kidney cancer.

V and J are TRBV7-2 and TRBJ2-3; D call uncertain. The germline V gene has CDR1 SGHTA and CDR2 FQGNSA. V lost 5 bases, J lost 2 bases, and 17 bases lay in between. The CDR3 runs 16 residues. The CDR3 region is CASSTGPEHVTDTQYF. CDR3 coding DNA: TGTGCCAGCAGCACCGGACCCGAACACGTCACAGATACGCAGTATTTT.

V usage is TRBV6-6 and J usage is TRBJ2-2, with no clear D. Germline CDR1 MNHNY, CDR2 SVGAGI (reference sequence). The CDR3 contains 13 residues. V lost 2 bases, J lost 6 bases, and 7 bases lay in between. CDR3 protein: CASSYRVAGELFF. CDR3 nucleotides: TGTGCCAGCAGTTACCGGGTTGCCGGGGAGCTGTTTTTT.

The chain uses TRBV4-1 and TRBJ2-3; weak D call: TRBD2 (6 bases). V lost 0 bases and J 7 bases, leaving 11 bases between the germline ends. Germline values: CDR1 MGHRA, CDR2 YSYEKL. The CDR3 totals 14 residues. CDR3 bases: TGCGCCAGCAGCCAAGATGGGACTTCGAATACGCAGTATTTT. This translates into CASSQDGTSNTQYF.

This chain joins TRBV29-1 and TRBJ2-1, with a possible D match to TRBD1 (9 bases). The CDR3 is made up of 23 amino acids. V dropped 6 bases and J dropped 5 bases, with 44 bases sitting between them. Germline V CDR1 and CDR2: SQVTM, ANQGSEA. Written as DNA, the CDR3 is TGCAGCGTCGCCTCTTGGGACAGGGCGGCTAGAAGGTGGGCGGGAGGTAATAACAATGAGCAGTTCTTC. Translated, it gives CSVASWDRAARRWAGGNNNEQFF.

CDR3 residues: CASGEITWRTDTQYF. DNA for the CDR3: TGTGCCAGCGGCGAGATTACATGGCGCACAGATACGCAGTATTTT. The V call is TRBV7-2, the J call TRBJ2-3, with unresolved D. CDR3 length equals 15 residues. Between the trimmed V and J ends, which lost 8 bases and 1 base, there was a span of 16 bases. Germline CDR1 SGHTA, CDR2 FQGNSA.

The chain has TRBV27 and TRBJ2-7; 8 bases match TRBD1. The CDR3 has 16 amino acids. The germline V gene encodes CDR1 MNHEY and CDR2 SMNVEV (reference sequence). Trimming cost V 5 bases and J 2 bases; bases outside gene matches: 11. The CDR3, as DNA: TGTGCCAGCAGTCCCAACCTCAGGGGGCGTACCTACGAGCAGTACTTC. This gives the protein CASSPNLRGRTYEQYF.

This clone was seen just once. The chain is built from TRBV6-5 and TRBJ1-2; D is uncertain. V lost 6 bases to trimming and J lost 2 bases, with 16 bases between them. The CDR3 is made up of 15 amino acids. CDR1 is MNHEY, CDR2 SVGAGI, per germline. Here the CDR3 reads CASRPTPGPNYGYTF. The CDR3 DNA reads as TGTGCCAGCAGACCCACCCCCGGGCCCAACTATGGCTACACCTTC.

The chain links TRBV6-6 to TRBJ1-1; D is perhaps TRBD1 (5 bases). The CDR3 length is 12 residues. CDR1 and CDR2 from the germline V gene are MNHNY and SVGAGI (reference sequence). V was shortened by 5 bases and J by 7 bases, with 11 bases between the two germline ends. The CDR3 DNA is TGTGCCAGCAGTGCCACAGGTCTTGAAGCTTTCTTT. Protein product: CASSATGLEAFF.

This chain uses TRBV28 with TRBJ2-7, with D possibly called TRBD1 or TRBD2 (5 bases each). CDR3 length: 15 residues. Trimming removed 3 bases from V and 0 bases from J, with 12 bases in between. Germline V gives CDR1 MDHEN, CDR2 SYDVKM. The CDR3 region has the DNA TGTGCCAGCAGTTTTAGCCTAGGGACCTCCTACGAGCAGTACTTC. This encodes CASSFSLGTSYEQYF. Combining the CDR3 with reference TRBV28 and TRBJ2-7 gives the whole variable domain DVKVTQSSRYLVKRTGEKVFLECVQDMDHENMFWYRQDPGLGLRLIYFSYDVKMKEKGDIPEGYSVSREKKERFSLILESASTNQTSMYLCASSFSLGTSYEQYFGPGTRLTVT.

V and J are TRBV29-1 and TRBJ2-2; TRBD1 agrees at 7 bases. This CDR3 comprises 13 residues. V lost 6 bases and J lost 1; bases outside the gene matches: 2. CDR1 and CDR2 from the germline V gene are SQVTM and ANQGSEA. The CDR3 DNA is TGCAGCGTCGGGGACAGGAACACCGGGGAGCTGTTTTTT. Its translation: CSVGDRNTGELFF.

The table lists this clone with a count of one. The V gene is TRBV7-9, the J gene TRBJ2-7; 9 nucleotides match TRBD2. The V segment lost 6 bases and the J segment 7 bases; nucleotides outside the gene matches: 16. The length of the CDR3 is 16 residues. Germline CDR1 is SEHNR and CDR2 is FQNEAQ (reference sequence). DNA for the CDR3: TGTGCCAGCAGTTCTTCCTTAGCGGGAGCGATAGGTGAGCAGTACTTC. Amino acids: CASSSSLAGAIGEQYF.

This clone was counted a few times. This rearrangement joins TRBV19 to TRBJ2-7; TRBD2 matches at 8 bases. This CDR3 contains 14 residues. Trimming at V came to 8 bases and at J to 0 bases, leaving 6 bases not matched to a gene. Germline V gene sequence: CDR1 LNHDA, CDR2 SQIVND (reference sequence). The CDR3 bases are TGTGCCAGTGCCCCGGGAGGGAGCTCCTACGAGCAGTACTTC. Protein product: CASAPGGSSYEQYF.

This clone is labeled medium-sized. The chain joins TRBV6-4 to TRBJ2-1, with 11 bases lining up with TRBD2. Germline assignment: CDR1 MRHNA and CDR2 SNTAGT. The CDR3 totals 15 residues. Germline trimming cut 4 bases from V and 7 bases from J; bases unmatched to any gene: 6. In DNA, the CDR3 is TGTGCCAGCAGTGCACTAGCGGGAGAAGGGAATGAGCAGTTCTTC. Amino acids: CASSALAGEGNEQFF.

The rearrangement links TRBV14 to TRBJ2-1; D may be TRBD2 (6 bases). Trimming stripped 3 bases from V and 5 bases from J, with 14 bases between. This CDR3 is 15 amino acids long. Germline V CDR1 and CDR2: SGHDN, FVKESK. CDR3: CASSQAGGIHNEQFF. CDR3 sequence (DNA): TGTGCCAGCAGCCAGGCCGGCGGGATTCACAATGAGCAGTTCTTC.

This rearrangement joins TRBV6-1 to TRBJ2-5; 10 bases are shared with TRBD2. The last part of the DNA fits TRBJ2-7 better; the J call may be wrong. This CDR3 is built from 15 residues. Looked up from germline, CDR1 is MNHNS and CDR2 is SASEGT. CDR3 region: CASSPSGLASYEQYF. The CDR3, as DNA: TGTGCCAGCAGTCCCTCGGGACTAGCGTCCTACGAGCAGTACTTC.

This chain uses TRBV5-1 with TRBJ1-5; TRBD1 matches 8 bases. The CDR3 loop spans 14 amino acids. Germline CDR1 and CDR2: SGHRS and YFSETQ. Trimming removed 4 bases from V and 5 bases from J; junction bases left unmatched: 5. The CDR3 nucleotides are TGCGCCAGCAGCCCCACAGGGGGTTATCAGCCCCAGCATTTT. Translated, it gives CASSPTGGYQPQHF.

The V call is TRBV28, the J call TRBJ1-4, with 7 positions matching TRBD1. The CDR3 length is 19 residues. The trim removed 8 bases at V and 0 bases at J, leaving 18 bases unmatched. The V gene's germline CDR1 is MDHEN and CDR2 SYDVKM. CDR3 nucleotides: TGTGCCAGCTCTACCCGGGACAGATTAAGAATTTCAACTAATGAAAAACTGTTTTTT. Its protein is CASSTRDRLRISTNEKLFF.

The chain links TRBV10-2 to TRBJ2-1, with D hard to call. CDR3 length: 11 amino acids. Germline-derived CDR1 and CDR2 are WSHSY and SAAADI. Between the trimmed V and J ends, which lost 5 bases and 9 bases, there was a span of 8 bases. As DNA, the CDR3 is TGCGCCAGCAGTTCACAGATTGAGCAGTTCTTC. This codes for CASSSQIEQFF.

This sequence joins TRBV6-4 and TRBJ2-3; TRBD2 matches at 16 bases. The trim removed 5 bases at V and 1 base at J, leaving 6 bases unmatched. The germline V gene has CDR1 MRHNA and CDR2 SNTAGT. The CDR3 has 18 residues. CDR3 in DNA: TGTGCCAGCAGTTTGGGACTAGCGGGAGGGGTCGGCACAGATACGCAGTATTTT. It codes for CASSLGLAGGVGTDTQYF.

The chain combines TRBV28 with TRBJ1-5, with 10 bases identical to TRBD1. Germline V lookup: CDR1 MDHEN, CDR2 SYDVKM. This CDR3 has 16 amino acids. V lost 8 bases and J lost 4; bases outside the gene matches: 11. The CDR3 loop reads CASLHESGQGNQPQHF. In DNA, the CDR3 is TGTGCCAGCTTACACGAATCGGGACAGGGGAATCAGCCCCAGCATTTT. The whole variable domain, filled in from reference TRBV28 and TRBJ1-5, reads DVKVTQSSRYLVKRTGEKVFLECVQDMDHENMFWYRQDPGLGLRLIYFSYDVKMKEKGDIPEGYSVSREKKERFSLILESASTNQTSMYLCASLHESGQGNQPQHFGDGTRLSIL.

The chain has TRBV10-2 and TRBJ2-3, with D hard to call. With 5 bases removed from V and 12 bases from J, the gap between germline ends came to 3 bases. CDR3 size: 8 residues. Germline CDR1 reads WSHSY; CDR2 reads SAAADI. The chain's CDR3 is CASSSQYF. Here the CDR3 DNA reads TGCGCCAGCAGTTCCCAGTATTTT.

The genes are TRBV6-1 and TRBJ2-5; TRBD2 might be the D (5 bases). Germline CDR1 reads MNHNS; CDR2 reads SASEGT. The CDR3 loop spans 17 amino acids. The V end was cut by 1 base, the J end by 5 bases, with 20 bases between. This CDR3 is CASSEGRVGSPGETQYF. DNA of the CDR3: TGTGCCAGCAGTGAAGGGCGTGTGGGCTCACCGGGGGAGACCCAGTACTTC.

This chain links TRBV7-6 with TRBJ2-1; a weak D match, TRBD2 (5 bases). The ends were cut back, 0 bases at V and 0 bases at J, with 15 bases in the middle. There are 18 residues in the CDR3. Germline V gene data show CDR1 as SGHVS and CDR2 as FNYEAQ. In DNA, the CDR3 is TGTGCCAGCAGCTTAGCTGTACGGGAATCTAGCTCCTACAATGAGCAGTTCTTC. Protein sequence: CASSLAVRESSSYNEQFF.

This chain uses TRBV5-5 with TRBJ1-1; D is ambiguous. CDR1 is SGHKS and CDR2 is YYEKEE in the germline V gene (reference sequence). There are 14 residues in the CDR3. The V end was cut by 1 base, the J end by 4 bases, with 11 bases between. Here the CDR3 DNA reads TGTGCCAGCAGCTTGCGGGCACAGAGCACTGAAGCTTTCTTT. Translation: CASSLRAQSTEAFF.

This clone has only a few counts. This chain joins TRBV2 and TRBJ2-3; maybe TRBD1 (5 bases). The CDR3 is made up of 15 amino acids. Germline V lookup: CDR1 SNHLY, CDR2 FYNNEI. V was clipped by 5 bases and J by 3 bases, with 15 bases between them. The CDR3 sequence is CASSSPGSLTDTQYF. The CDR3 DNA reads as TGTGCCAGCAGTTCCCCAGGGTCCCTAACAGATACGCAGTATTTT.